This TCR beta chain was profiled in a study of shared clonotypes between healthy human individuals. The study, taken as a whole, reports: Estimated clonotype richness was generally higher in naive than memory subsets.

In regard to this clone: Its target is unknown.

The V and J ends lost 3 bases and 6 bases, in that order; junction bases with no gene match: 9. The CDR3 has 15 amino acids. CDR1 is SGHRS, CDR2 YFSETQ, per germline. TCRdb keeps only in-frame clones here, not all; method: immunoSEQ multiplex PCR. Here the sample spans 2 million to 3 million clones, over 85% being singletons. The sequenced sample was naive CD4+ T cells sorted from blood. Stated subset: CD45RA+ positively selected. V and J are TRBV5-1 and TRBJ2-7, with 10 bases aligning to TRBD1. This TCR derives from a man between 18 and 35 years old in good health. CDR3 in DNA: TGCGCCAGCAGCTCCACCTCCGGGACAGGGGCCGAGCAGTACTTC. Its translation is CASSSTSGTGAEQYF.